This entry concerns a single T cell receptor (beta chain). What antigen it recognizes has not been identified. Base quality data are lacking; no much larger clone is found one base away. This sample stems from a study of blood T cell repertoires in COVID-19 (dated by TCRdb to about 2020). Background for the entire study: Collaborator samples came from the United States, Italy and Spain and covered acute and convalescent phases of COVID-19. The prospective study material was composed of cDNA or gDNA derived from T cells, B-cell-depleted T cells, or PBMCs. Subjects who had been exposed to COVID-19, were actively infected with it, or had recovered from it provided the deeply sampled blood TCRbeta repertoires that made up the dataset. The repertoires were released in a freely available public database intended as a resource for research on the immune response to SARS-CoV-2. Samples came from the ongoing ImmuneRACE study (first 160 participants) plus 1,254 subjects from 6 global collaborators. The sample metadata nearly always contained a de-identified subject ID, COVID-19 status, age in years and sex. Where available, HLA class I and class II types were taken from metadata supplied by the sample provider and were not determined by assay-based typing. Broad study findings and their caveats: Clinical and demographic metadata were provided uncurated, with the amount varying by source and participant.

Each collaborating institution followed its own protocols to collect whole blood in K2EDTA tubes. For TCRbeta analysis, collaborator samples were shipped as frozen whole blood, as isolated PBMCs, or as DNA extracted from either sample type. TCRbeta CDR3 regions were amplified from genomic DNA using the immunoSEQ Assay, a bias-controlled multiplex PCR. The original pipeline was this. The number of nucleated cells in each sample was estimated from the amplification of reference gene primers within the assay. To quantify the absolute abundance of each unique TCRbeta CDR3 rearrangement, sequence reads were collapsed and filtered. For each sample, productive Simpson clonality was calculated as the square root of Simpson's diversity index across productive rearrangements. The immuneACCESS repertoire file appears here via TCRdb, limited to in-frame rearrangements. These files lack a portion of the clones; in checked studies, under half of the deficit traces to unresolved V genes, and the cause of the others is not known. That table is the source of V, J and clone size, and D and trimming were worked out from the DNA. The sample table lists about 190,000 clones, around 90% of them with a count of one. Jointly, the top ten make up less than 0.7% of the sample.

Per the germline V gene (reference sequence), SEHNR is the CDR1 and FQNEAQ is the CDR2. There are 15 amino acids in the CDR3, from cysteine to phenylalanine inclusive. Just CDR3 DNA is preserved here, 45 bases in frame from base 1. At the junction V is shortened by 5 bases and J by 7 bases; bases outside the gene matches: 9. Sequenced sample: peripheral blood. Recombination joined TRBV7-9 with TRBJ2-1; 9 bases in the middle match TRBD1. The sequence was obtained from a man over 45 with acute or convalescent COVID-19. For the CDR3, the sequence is CASSLSTGQGNEQFF. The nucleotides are TGTGCCAGCAGCCTCTCCACGGGACAGGGTAATGAGCAGTTCTTC.